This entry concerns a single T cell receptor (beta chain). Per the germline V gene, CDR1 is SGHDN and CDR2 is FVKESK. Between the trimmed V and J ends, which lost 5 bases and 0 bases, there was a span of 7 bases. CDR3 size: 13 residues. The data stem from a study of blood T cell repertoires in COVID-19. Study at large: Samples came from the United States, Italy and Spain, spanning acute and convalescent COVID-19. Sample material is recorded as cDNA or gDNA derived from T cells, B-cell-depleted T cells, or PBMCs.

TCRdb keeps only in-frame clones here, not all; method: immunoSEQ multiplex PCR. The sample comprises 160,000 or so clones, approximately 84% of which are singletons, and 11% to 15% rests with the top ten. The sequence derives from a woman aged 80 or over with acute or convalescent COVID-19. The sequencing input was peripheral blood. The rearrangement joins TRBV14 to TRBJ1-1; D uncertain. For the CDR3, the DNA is TGTGCCAGCAGCTACGGGGTGAACACTGAAGCTTTCTTT. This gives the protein CASSYGVNTEAFF.